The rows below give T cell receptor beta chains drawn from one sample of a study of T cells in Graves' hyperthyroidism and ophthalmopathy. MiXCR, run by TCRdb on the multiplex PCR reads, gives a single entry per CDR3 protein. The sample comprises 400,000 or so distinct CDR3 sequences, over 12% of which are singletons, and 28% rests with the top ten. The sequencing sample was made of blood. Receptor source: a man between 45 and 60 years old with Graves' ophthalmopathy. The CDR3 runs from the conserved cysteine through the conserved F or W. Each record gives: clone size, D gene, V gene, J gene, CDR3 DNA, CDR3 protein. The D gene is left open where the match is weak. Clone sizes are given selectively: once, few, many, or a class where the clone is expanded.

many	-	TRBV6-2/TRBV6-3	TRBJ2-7	TGTGCTATTGGGGGAGGCTCCTACGAGCAGTACTTC	CAIGGGSYEQYF
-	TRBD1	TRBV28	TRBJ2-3	TGTGCCAGCTGTCGACAGGGTACAGATACGCAGTATTTT	CASCRQGTDTQYF
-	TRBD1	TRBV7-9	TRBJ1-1	TGTGCCTGGGGGTCAGGGGGAGGAGGGAACACTGAAGCTTTCTTT	CAWGSGGGGNTEAFF
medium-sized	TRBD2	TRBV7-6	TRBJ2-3	TGTGCCAGCAGCCCTGGGACTAGCGGGCCCGGTAGCACAGATACGCAGTATTTT	CASSPGTSGPGSTDTQYF
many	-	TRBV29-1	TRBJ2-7	TGCAGCGTTGGACCCACGGACCACGAGCAGTACTTC	CSVGPTDHEQYF
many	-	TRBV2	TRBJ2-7	TGTGCCAGCAGTGAACTTGGAGAGAACTCCTACGAGCAGTACTTC	CASSELGENSYEQYF
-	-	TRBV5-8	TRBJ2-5	TGTGCCAGCAGCGCGGGAAGGAAGACCCAGTACTTC	CASSAGRKTQYF
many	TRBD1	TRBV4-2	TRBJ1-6	TGTGCCAGCAGCCAGGGGACAGGTGGAAATTCACCCCTCCACTTT	CASSQGTGGNSPLHF
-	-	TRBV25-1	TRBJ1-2	TGTGCCAGCAGTGAATTGAGTACCATCTATGGCTACACCTTC	CASSELSTIYGYTF
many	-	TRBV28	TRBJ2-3	TGTGCCAGCACTTCCAGTGGAGAAGATACGCAGTATTTT	CASTSSGEDTQYF
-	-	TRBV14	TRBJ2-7	TGTGCCAGCAGCCAAGAAAGGATGTACCCCTACGAGCAGTACTTC	CASSQERMYPYEQYF
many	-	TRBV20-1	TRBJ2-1	TGCAGTGCCCATCGTCTCTTGTCCTACAATGAGCAGTTCTTC	CSAHRLLSYNEQFF
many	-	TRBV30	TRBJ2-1	TGTGCCTGGAGTCATTTAGGAGTCTCGGATCAGGGCGGTGAGCAGTTCTTC	CAWSHLGVSDQGGEQFF
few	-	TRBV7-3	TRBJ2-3	TGTGCCAGCAGCTTTCAGGGATCATTTGCAGATACGCAGTATTTT	CASSFQGSFADTQYF
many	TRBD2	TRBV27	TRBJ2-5	TGTGCCAGCAGACCAGCGACTAGCGGGATAGGGACCCAGTACTTC	CASRPATSGIGTQYF
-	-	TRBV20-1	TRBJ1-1	TGCAGTGCAACGCTGGGTCGACACACTGAAGCTTTCTTT	CSATLGRHTEAFF
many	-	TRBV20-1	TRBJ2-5	TGCAGTGCTAGAGGGGCGGGGGAGACCCAGTACTTC	CSARGAGETQYF
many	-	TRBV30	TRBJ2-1	TGTGCCTGGAGCCGGGTGGAGCTGCGGCGACACAATGAGCAGTTCTTC	CAWSRVELRRHNEQFF
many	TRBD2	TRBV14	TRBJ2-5	TGTGCCAGCAGCCCGGGACTAGCGGGATTGGAGACCCAGTACTTC	CASSPGLAGLETQYF
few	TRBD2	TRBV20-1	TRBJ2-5	TGCAGTGCCAGACTAGCGGGAGGGGGGAGAGAGACCCAGTACTTC	CSARLAGGGRETQYF
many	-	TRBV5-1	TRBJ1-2	TGCGCCAGCAGCTCTAGTCAGGGAAACTATGGCTACACCTTC	CASSSSQGNYGYTF
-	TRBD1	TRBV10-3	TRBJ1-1	TGTGCCATCAGTGGGACAGGCGGCACTGAAGCTTTCTTT	CAISGTGGTEAFF
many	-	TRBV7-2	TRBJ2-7	TGTGCCAGCAGCCTCGTGCGGGATACACTAGGGCAGTACTTC	CASSLVRDTLGQYF
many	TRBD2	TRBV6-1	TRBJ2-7	TGTGCCAGCAGGGTCCCGGGACTAGCGGAACTTAGCTACGAGCAGTACTTC	CASRVPGLAELSYEQYF
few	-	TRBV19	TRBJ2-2	TGTGCCAGTAGTACAGGGCGCGACACCGGGGAGCTGTTTTTT	CASSTGRDTGELFF
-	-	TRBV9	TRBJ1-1	TGTGCCAGCAGCGCCGGGGGCACAATGAACACTGAAGCTTTCTTT	CASSAGGTMNTEAFF
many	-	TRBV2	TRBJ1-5	TGTGCCAGCGCAAAGGGGGGGCGCAAAGATCAGCCCCAGCATTTT	CASAKGGRKDQPQHF
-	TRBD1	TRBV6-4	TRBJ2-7	TGTGCCAGCAGTGACGGACAGGGATTTTCCTACGAGCAGTACTTC	CASSDGQGFSYEQYF
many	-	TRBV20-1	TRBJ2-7	TGCAGTGCTAGGGGCGTGGACCGGGTTCCCTCCTACGAGCAGTACTTC	CSARGVDRVPSYEQYF
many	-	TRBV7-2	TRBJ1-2	TGTGCCAGCAGCTTAGAGGGTTTTGGGAAAGGCTACACCTTC	CASSLEGFGKGYTF
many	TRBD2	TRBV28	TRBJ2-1	TGTGCCAGCAGTGCCCTTACTAGCGGGAGGGCCTCGTCTGCCCCGAAAATATTCTACAATGAGCAGTTCTTC	CASSALTSGRASSAPKIFYNEQFF
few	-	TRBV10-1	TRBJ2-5	TGCGCCAGCAAAAAAGAGACCCAGTACTTC	CASKKETQYF
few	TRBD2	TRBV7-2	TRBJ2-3	TGTGCCAGCAGCTTAGCCGGCGGACTAGCGGGAAACACAGATACGCAGTATTTT	CASSLAGGLAGNTDTQYF
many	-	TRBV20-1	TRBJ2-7	TGCAGTGCTAGAGAGAGGAGGGGGCGTAACGAGCAGTACTTC	CSARERRGRNEQYF
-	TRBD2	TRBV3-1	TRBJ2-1	TGTGCATTTGCGGGAGGGCCCTACAATGAGCAGTTCTTC	CAFAGGPYNEQFF
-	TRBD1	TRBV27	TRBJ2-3	TGTGCCAGCAGGGGACAGGCTACTAGCACAGATACGCAGTATTTT	CASRGQATSTDTQYF
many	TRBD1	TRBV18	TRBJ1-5	TGTGCCAGCTCACTAAACAGGGGGCCCAATCAGCCCCAGCATTTT	CASSLNRGPNQPQHF
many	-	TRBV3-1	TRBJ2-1	TGTGCCAGCAGCCAAATTACCGGGACTGAACAGTTCTTC	CASSQITGTEQFF
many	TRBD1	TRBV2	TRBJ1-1	TGTGCCAGCAGTAGGACAGGTGAGGGGAACACTGAAGCTTTCTTT	CASSRTGEGNTEAFF
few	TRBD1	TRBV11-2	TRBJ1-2	TGTGCCAGCAGCCCAAGGGGACAGTATGGCTACACCTTC	CASSPRGQYGYTF
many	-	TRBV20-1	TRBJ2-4	TGCAGTGCTAGAGATCTGGCTCAAAACATTCAGTACTTC	CSARDLAQNIQYF
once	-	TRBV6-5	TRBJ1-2	TGTGCCAGCAGTTACTCCGCAGATGCTAACTATGGCTACACCTTC	CASSYSADANYGYTF
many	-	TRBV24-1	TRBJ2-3	TGTGCCACCGGACCTCTACTATTGCCACCAGATACGCAGTATTTT	CATGPLLLPPDTQYF
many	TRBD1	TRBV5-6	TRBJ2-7	TGTGCCAGCAGCTTGTCTTTGGGGACAGCCTCCTACGAGCAGTACTTC	CASSLSLGTASYEQYF
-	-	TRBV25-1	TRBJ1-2	TGTGCCAGCAGTGAACTCGGGACGGACTATGGCTACACCTTC	CASSELGTDYGYTF
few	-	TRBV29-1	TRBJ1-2	TGCAGCGACCTGACAGATGGCTACACCTTC	CSDLTDGYTF
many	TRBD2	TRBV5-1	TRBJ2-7	TGCGCCAGCAGCTTCCGGGAGGGCCTCTACGAGCAGTACTTC	CASSFREGLYEQYF
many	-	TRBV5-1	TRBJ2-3	TGCGCCAGCAGCTTTAGTGCTCTAGCAGATACGCAGTATTTT	CASSFSALADTQYF
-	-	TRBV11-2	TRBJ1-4	TGTGCCAGCAGCTCACAATCGGGGGACTACTCAACTAATGAAAAACTGTTTTTT	CASSSQSGDYSTNEKLFF
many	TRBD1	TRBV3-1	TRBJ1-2	TGTGCCAGCAGCCACCGACAGGGGCTTAACTATGGCTACACCTTC	CASSHRQGLNYGYTF
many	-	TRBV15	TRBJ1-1	TGTGCCACCAGCAGAGATAACGTTGGGACTGAAGCTTTCTTT	CATSRDNVGTEAFF
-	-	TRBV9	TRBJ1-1	TGTGCCAGCAGCGCCCGAGTACAGGGTGAAGCTTTCTTT	CASSARVQGEAFF